This entry lists 18 T cell receptor beta chains sequenced from one sample in a study of cytomegalovirus exposure and HLA in healthy donors. This PCR relied on a set of 60 Vbeta primers and 13 Jbeta primers. Repertoires were generated with immunoSEQ multiplex PCR, while TCRdb's copy carries only in-frame clones and drops some. The sample lists fewer than 350,000 clones; about 87% were seen once. The material sequenced was PBMCs. The receptors derive from a woman between 18 and 29 years old in good health and CMV-seronegative.

The rearrangement joins TRBV13 to TRBJ2-2; D possibly corresponds to TRBD1 (6 bases). V lost 0 bases, J lost 1 base, and 9 bases lay in between. This CDR3 comprises 16 residues. Germline loops: CDR1 PRHDT, CDR2 FYEKMQ (reference sequence). This CDR3 reads CASSLGGTQNTGELFF. CDR3 coding DNA: TGTGCCAGCAGCTTAGGCGGGACACAGAACACCGGGGAGCTGTTTTTT.

J is TRBJ2-7 and V is TRBV30, with a weak D call TRBD1 (7 bases). The CDR3 spans 19 residues. Germline-derived CDR1 and CDR2 are GTSNPN and SVGIG (reference sequence). Trimming removed 4 bases from V and 2 bases from J, with 30 bases in between. CDR3 amino acids: CAWTSGGTAAIPLTYEQYF. CDR3 DNA sequence: TGTGCCTGGACATCAGGGGGGACAGCCGCAATACCCCTTACCTACGAGCAGTACTTC. The whole variable domain, filled in from reference TRBV30 and TRBJ2-7, reads SQTIHQWPATLVQPVGSPLSLECTVEGTSNPNLYWYRQAAGRGLQLLFYSVGIGQISSEVPQNLSASRPQDRQFILSSKKLLLSDSGFYLCAWTSGGTAAIPLTYEQYFGPGTRLTVT.

The V and J genes are TRBV25-1 and TRBJ1-1, with 7 bases identical to TRBD1. CDR1 and CDR2 from the germline V gene are MGHDK and SYGVNS. The CDR3 runs to 15 residues. V shed 4 bases, J shed 1 base, and the junction held 6 bases outside the gene matches. The DNA of the CDR3 is TGTGCCAGCAGTGCCGCCGACAGGGCGAACACTGAAGCTTTCTTT. This gives the protein CASSAADRANTEAFF. Complete variable domain (other parts from reference TRBV25-1 and TRBJ1-1): EADIYQTPRYLVIGTGKKITLECSQTMGHDKMYWYQQDPGMELHLIHYSYGVNSTEKGDLSSESTVSRIRTEHFPLTLESARPSHTSQYLCASSAADRANTEAFFGQGTRLTVV.

The chain joins TRBV6-1 to TRBJ2-7; 7 bases align to TRBD1. This CDR3 has 13 amino acids. V was pared by 6 bases and J by 10 bases, with 12 bases of the junction left unmatched. Germline-derived CDR1 and CDR2 are MNHNS and SASEGT. CDR3 DNA sequence: TGTGCCAGCAGCATCGGACAGGCGAGCGAACAGTACTTC. Protein: CASSIGQASEQYF.

CDR3 amino acids: CASSLGWDSPSPLHF. CDR3 in DNA: TGCGCCAGCAGCTTAGGTTGGGACAGCCCTTCACCCCTCCACTTT. This chain uses TRBV5-1 with TRBJ1-6, with 7 bases lining up with TRBD1. The V gene's germline CDR1 is SGHRS and CDR2 YFSETQ. The CDR3 has 15 residues. V lost 2 bases and J lost 9; bases outside the gene matches: 8.

The rearrangement joins TRBV18 to TRBJ1-1; D may be TRBD1 (6 bases). CDR3 length: 14 residues. V was trimmed by 3 bases and J by 3 bases, leaving 11 bases between them. Per germline, CDR1 KGHSH and CDR2 LQKENI. The CDR3 nucleotides are TGTGCCAGCTCACCCCCTCCAGGGGACACTGAAGCTTTCTTT. Residues: CASSPPPGDTEAFF.

CDR3 residues: CASSSSGGTGDEQYF. The CDR3 DNA is TGTGCCAGCAGCAGTTCTGGCGGGACAGGGGACGAGCAGTACTTC. The chain carries TRBV5-4 and TRBJ2-7; 10 nucleotides match TRBD1. Unmatched junction bases numbered 9, after V lost 4 bases and J lost 5 bases. Germline CDR1 and CDR2: SGHNT and YYREEE (reference sequence). This CDR3 has 15 residues.

The chain has TRBV5-1 and TRBJ2-7; possible D gene TRBD2, 6 bases. This CDR3 contains 17 residues. Germline V lookup: CDR1 SGHRS, CDR2 YFSETQ. Trimming left V 0 bases short and J 5 bases short, with 21 bases between. CDR3 in amino acids: CASSLGRSTGESDEQYF. CDR3 nucleotides: TGCGCCAGCAGCTTGGGTCGCAGTACGGGGGAGTCGGACGAGCAGTACTTC.

The rearrangement uses TRBV4-1 and TRBJ2-7; tentative D call: TRBD1 (6 bases). Per the germline V gene, CDR1 is MGHRA and CDR2 is YSYEKL. The V and J ends lost 1 base and 0 bases respectively, with 10 bases between them. The CDR3 contains 15 residues. CDR3 nucleotide sequence: TGCGCCAGCAGCCAAGCACAGGGAGCCTCCTACGAGCAGTACTTC. Its protein is CASSQAQGASYEQYF.

V gene TRBV27 combines with J gene TRBJ2-1, with a tentative D call TRBD2 (6 bases). The CDR3 is 15 residues long. V was pared by 5 bases and J by 0 bases, with 11 bases between. In germline, CDR1 is MNHEY, CDR2 SMNVEV (reference sequence). CDR3 bases: TGTGCCAGCAGTATGGGAGGCGCCTCCTACAATGAGCAGTTCTTC. This gives the protein CASSMGGASYNEQFF.

The chain combines TRBV4-1 with TRBJ2-2, with D perhaps matching TRBD1 (6 bases). V was trimmed by 2 bases and J by 0 bases, leaving 10 bases between them. Germline-derived CDR1 and CDR2 are MGHRA and YSYEKL. The CDR3 covers 16 residues. CDR3 DNA sequence: TGCGCCAGCAGCCAATCCGGGACACCGAACACCGGGGAGCTGTTTTTT. Protein sequence: CASSQSGTPNTGELFF.

The V and J genes are TRBV6-5 and TRBJ1-2; D remains ambiguous. Deletions cut 7 bases from V and 5 bases from J, with 11 bases between. The CDR3 sequence is 12 residues long. The V gene's germline CDR1 is MNHEY and CDR2 SVGAGI. CDR3 bases: TGTGCCAGCACACGTGGAGATTATGGCTACACCTTC. As protein: CASTRGDYGYTF.

This clone occurred once. The gene calls are TRBV7-8 and TRBJ2-2; D perhaps matches TRBD2 (5 bases). The CDR3 contains 15 residues. The V gene lost 8 bases and the J gene lost 1 base, with 14 bases spanning the gap. The germline V gene has CDR1 SGHVS and CDR2 FQNEAQ. Written as DNA, the CDR3 is TGTGCCAGCCGGGGTAAACCTGAGAACACCGGGGAGCTGTTTTTT. Translated: CASRGKPENTGELFF. Using reference TRBV7-8 and TRBJ2-2 for the parts outside the CDR3, the full variable domain is GAGVSQSPRYKVAKRGQDVALRCDPISGHVSLFWYQQALGQGPEFLTYFQNEAQLDKSGLPSDRFFAERPEGSVSTLKIQRTQQEDSAVYLCASRGKPENTGELFFGEGSRLTVL.

The CDR3 is CASSQDRLAELFF. The CDR3 DNA reads as TGTGCCAGCAGCCAAGATCGGCTAGCCGAGCTGTTTTTT. V and J are TRBV4-2 and TRBJ2-2, with a possible D match to TRBD2 (5 bases). The CDR3 has 13 residues. From germline, CDR1 is LGHNA and CDR2 YNFKEQ. Deletions cut 0 bases from V and 11 bases from J, with 10 bases between.

This rearrangement joins TRBV11-2 to TRBJ2-1; D gene unclear. Germline V gene lookup returns CDR1 SGHAT and CDR2 FQNNGV. The CDR3 runs 12 residues. With 4 bases removed from V and 5 bases from J, the gap between germline ends came to 6 bases. This CDR3 reads CASSYINNEQFF. CDR3 nucleotide sequence: TGTGCCAGCAGCTACATAAACAATGAGCAGTTCTTC.

The chain uses TRBV2 and TRBJ1-4; D remains unclear. CDR3 length: 13 residues. V lost 9 bases to trimming and J lost 1 base, with 9 bases between them. Germline V lookup: CDR1 SNHLY, CDR2 FYNNEI. The CDR3 sequence is CASTTRTNEKLFF. In nucleotides, the CDR3 is TGTGCCAGTACGACAAGAACTAATGAAAAACTGTTTTTT.

The chain couples TRBV13 to TRBJ1-2; 10 bases align to TRBD1. From germline, CDR1 is PRHDT and CDR2 FYEKMQ (reference sequence). This CDR3 region has 14 residues. V gave up 3 bases and J gave up 4 bases; unmatched junction bases: 2. In nucleotides, the CDR3 is TGTGCCAGCAGCTTCAGGGACAGGGGCTATGGCTACACCTTC. This codes for CASSFRDRGYGYTF.

This chain connects TRBV7-9 to TRBJ2-4; TRBD2 might be the D (5 bases). CDR1 is SEHNR and CDR2 is FQNEAQ in the germline V gene (reference sequence). Between the trimmed V and J ends, which lost 1 base and 4 bases, there was a span of 11 bases. The CDR3 is made up of 15 amino acids. Here the CDR3 reads CASSLEAAAKNIQYF. CDR3 bases: TGTGCCAGCAGCTTAGAGGCAGCGGCGAAAAACATTCAGTACTTC.